The 25 T cell receptor beta chains below come from one sample, sequenced in a study of cytomegalovirus exposure and HLA in healthy donors. The PCR was carried out with 60 Vbeta primers and 13 Jbeta primers. This table comes from immunoSEQ multiplex PCR, and its TCRdb copy is limited to in-frame clones, with some not included. The sample comprises 90,000 to 140,000 clones, around 15% of which are singletons, and roughly 0.8% rests with the top ten. The specimen was PBMCs. These receptors all come from a female donor in good health and CMV-seronegative.

The rearrangement links TRBV2 to TRBJ2-2, with TRBD1 identical over 9 bases. CDR3 length: 17 amino acids. The V gene's germline CDR1 is SNHLY and CDR2 FYNNEI. Losses at the gene ends were 6 bases for V and 2 bases for J; bases not matched to a gene: 10. The CDR3 region is CASSPRTGDSNTGELFF. DNA for the CDR3: TGTGCCAGCAGCCCCAGGACAGGGGATTCCAACACCGGGGAGCTGTTTTTT.

The V and J genes are TRBV27 and TRBJ2-1, with 10 nucleotides matching TRBD2. CDR3 length: 15 amino acids. J gave up 12 bases and V 3 bases, and 11 bases lay outside the gene matches. The germline V gene encodes CDR1 MNHEY and CDR2 SMNVEV (reference sequence). The CDR3 region has the DNA TGTGCCAGCAGTTTGAATAGCGGGGGGTCTATCGGGCAGTTCTTC. Translating gives CASSLNSGGSIGQFF.

A few counts support this clone. The CDR3 sequence: CASSALGVSYEQYF. The CDR3 coding sequence is TGTGCCAGCAGCGCACTCGGGGTCTCCTACGAGCAGTACTTC. The chain couples TRBV7-9 to TRBJ2-7; possible D gene TRBD2, 5 bases. V gave up 5 bases and J gave up 0 bases, with 11 bases separating them. This CDR3 comprises 14 residues. CDR1 SEHNR and CDR2 FQNEAQ come from the germline V gene (reference sequence).

The chain uses TRBV7-2 and TRBJ1-5; D perhaps matches TRBD1 (6 bases). This CDR3 region has 14 residues. V was pared by 5 bases and J by 0 bases, with 8 bases between. The V gene's germline CDR1 is SGHTA and CDR2 FQGNSA. The DNA for the CDR3 is TGTGCCAGCAGCCGACAGGTTAGCAATCAGCCCCAGCATTTT. It yields the protein CASSRQVSNQPQHF.

V gene TRBV2 combines with J gene TRBJ1-3, with D maybe TRBD1 (6 bases). Trimming left V 5 bases short and J 4 bases short, with 12 bases between. The V gene's germline CDR1 is SNHLY and CDR2 FYNNEI. The CDR3 is 14 amino acids. This CDR3 is CASSSTGSGNTIYF. CDR3 DNA: TGTGCCAGCAGTTCTACAGGGTCGGGAAACACCATATATTTT.

The CDR3 here is CASSLRGGPLDTQYF. CDR3 DNA: TGTGCCAGCAGCCTACGGGGTGGGCCTTTAGATACGCAGTATTTT. This sequence joins TRBV11-2 and TRBJ2-3; D is possibly TRBD2 (5 bases). The CDR3 is 15 amino acids. V was cut by 5 bases and J by 5 bases, with 17 bases left in between. Germline V CDR1 and CDR2: SGHAT, FQNNGV.

The chain is built from TRBV15 and TRBJ2-1; D remains unclear. The germline V gene has CDR1 LNHNV and CDR2 YYDKDF (reference sequence). The CDR3 runs to 14 residues. V gave up 1 base and J gave up 6 bases, with 10 bases separating them. Here the CDR3 reads CATSRGAPLNEQFF. The CDR3, as DNA: TGTGCCACCAGCAGAGGAGCTCCTCTCAATGAGCAGTTCTTC.

Only a few counts were recorded for this clone. The V call is TRBV4-1, the J call TRBJ2-5, with D unresolved. Germline loops: CDR1 MGHRA, CDR2 YSYEKL. Trimming shortened V by 1 base and J by 5 bases, and 8 bases separated the two germline ends. The length of the CDR3 is 13 residues. This CDR3 is CASSQGLRETQYF. CDR3 coding DNA: TGCGCCAGCAGCCAAGGACTTCGGGAGACCCAGTACTTC.

This clone was observed a few times. The CDR3 coding sequence is TGCAGCGTCGGGTGGGTAGGGGCTGAAGCTTTCTTT. It translates to CSVGWVGAEAFF. The genes are TRBV29-1 and TRBJ1-1; D possibly corresponds to TRBD1 (5 bases). CDR1 is SQVTM and CDR2 is ANQGSEA in the germline V gene. The CDR3 length is 12 residues. Trimming pared 6 bases from V and 6 bases from J, leaving 14 bases between.

The chain employs TRBV28 and TRBJ1-4, with 7 nucleotides matching TRBD1. The germline CDR1 and CDR2 sequences are MDHEN and SYDVKM. The V segment lost 5 bases and the J segment 0 bases; nucleotides outside the gene matches: 6. The CDR3 sequence is 16 residues long. For the CDR3, the DNA is TGTGCCAGCAGTAGCAGGGACAGCCCAACTAATGAAAAACTGTTTTTT. Amino acids: CASSSRDSPTNEKLFF. Full variable domain (rest looked up from reference TRBV28 and TRBJ1-4): DVKVTQSSRYLVKRTGEKVFLECVQDMDHENMFWYRQDPGLGLRLIYFSYDVKMKEKGDIPEGYSVSREKKERFSLILESASTNQTSMYLCASSSRDSPTNEKLFFGSGTQLSVL.

This clone was recorded many times. The J gene is TRBJ2-7, the V gene TRBV6-1; TRBD1 might be the D (6 bases). Trimming removed 6 bases at V and 0 bases at J, with 18 bases between. The CDR3 has 16 residues. Per germline, CDR1 MNHNS and CDR2 SASEGT. The CDR3 is CASREQQGPPSYEQYF. The CDR3 DNA is TGTGCCAGCAGGGAACAACAGGGTCCTCCCTCCTACGAGCAGTACTTC.

This clone was seen a few times. The chain joins TRBV7-2 to TRBJ1-5; a possible D gene is TRBD1 (5 bases). V lost 0 bases and J lost 6, with 12 bases in between. This CDR3 comprises 15 residues. Per germline, CDR1 SGHTA and CDR2 FQGNSA. In DNA form, the CDR3 reads TGTGCCAGCAGCTTAGCACTTGGGGCTCCTCAGCCCCAGCATTTT. This codes for CASSLALGAPQPQHF.

V and J are TRBV7-2 and TRBJ1-5, with D tentatively TRBD1 (6 bases). Deletions cut 2 bases from V and 10 bases from J, with 18 bases between. CDR1 and CDR2 from the germline V gene are SGHTA and FQGNSA. This CDR3 spans 15 amino acids. CDR3 coding DNA: TGTGCCAGCAGCTTATCGGGAGGGAGGGGGGCCCCCCAGCATTTT. Amino acid sequence: CASSLSGGRGAPQHF. Supplemented by reference TRBV7-2 and TRBJ1-5, the full variable domain reads GAGVSQSPSNKVTEKGKDVELRCDPISGHTALYWYRQSLGQGLEFLIYFQGNSAPDKSGLPSDRFSAERTGGSVSTLTIQRTQQEDSAVYLCASSLSGGRGAPQHFGDGTRLSIL.

This clone was seen more than once but under ten times. The sample holds other DNA sequences that translate to the same CDR3. The chain recombines TRBV5-1 with TRBJ1-1; possibly TRBD1 for D (5 bases). Germline-derived CDR1 and CDR2 are SGHRS and YFSETQ. Trimming cost V 1 base and J 1 base, with 5 bases left between them. This CDR3 is 13 amino acids long. CDR3 residues: CASSLTGNTEAFF. Here the CDR3 DNA reads TGCGCCAGCAGCTTGACAGGGAACACTGAAGCTTTCTTT.

V is TRBV7-8 and J is TRBJ1-5; a weak D match, TRBD1 (6 bases). V lost 1 base to trimming and J lost 4 bases, with 11 bases between them. The CDR3 covers 15 residues. Looked up from germline, CDR1 is SGHVS and CDR2 is FQNEAQ. In DNA form, the CDR3 reads TGTGCCAGCAGCTTAGTTGGGGGCGAAAATCAGCCCCAGCATTTT. Translation: CASSLVGGENQPQHF. The whole variable domain, filled in from reference TRBV7-8 and TRBJ1-5, reads GAGVSQSPRYKVAKRGQDVALRCDPISGHVSLFWYQQALGQGPEFLTYFQNEAQLDKSGLPSDRFFAERPEGSVSTLKIQRTQQEDSAVYLCASSLVGGENQPQHFGDGTRLSIL.

This clone has a handful of counts. V is TRBV5-1 and J is TRBJ1-1; D uncertain. The CDR3 consists of 14 residues. CDR1 and CDR2 (germline): SGHRS, YFSETQ. V gave up 4 bases and J gave up 1 base, with 11 bases separating them. CDR3 sequence: CASSRSPENTEAFF. Written as DNA, the CDR3 is TGCGCCAGCAGCCGGTCACCTGAGAACACTGAAGCTTTCTTT.

CDR3 sequence reads: CSVWTGANQPQHF. In nucleotides, the CDR3 is TGCAGCGTTTGGACAGGGGCGAATCAGCCCCAGCATTTT. The chain employs TRBV29-1 and TRBJ1-5; 9 nucleotides match TRBD1. The germline gives CDR1 SQVTM, CDR2 ANQGSEA. The CDR3 is made up of 13 amino acids. V dropped 5 bases and J dropped 4; count of bases not matched to a gene: 3.

This chain links TRBV21-1 with TRBJ2-7; the table calls TRBD2, which could not be checked here. TRBV21-1 is listed as a pseudogene. This CDR3 has 12 amino acids. CDR3 nucleotide sequence: TGTGCCAGCACCCCATCGGGGGAAATTCAGTACTTC. Its translation is CASTPSGEIQYF.

There are a few counts of this clone. This CDR3 is also generated by other DNA sequences in the sample. The V gene is TRBV5-1, the J gene TRBJ1-1; 8 bases agree with TRBD1. Unmatched junction bases numbered 7, after V lost 4 bases and J lost 5 bases. The CDR3 loop spans 14 amino acids. CDR1 is SGHRS and CDR2 is YFSETQ in the germline V gene. In DNA form, the CDR3 reads TGCGCCAGCAGCCTCGGACAGGGCGGGACTGAAGCTTTCTTT. It translates to CASSLGQGGTEAFF.

This clone was seen a handful of times. This chain connects TRBV15 to TRBJ1-2; D is possibly TRBD1 (5 bases). The CDR3 extends over 11 amino acids. The germline gives CDR1 LNHNV, CDR2 YYDKDF (reference sequence). V was clipped by 9 bases and J by 8 bases, with 13 bases between them. In DNA form, the CDR3 reads TGTGCCACGGGGGGAGGAGGAGGCTACACCTTC. This sequence encodes CATGGGGGYTF.

There are a few counts of this clone. The chain uses TRBV20-1 and TRBJ1-2; D not resolved. Germline CDR1 reads DFQATT; CDR2 reads SNEGSKA (reference sequence). V dropped 3 bases and J dropped 5 bases, with 4 bases sitting between them. This CDR3 is built from 10 residues. In nucleotides, the CDR3 is TGCAGTGCTAGGAGTTATGGCTACACCTTC. Its protein is CSARSYGYTF.

The chain has TRBV19 and TRBJ2-5, with D perhaps TRBD2 (6 bases). The CDR3 totals 13 residues. Germline V lookup: CDR1 LNHDA, CDR2 SQIVND (reference sequence). Trimming shortened V by 4 bases and J by 10 bases, and 16 bases separated the two germline ends. Written as DNA, the CDR3 is TGTGCCAGTAGTACGGGGGTTCAGGGAGACCAGTACTTC. Its protein product is CASSTGVQGDQYF.

This clone appeared a few times. The V and J genes are TRBV7-9 and TRBJ1-4, with TRBD1 identical over 9 bases. Germline values: CDR1 SEHNR, CDR2 FQNEAQ (reference sequence). This CDR3 has 14 residues. V lost 5 bases and J lost 6; bases outside the gene matches: 4. The CDR3 sequence: CASSQRQGDEKLFF. CDR3 in DNA: TGTGCCAGCAGCCAAAGACAGGGGGATGAAAAACTGTTTTTT.

In this sample, this clone turned up a few times. The CDR3 DNA is TGTGCCAGCAGTTTGCCCCCGGGGGCGGGAGGGCCACCAGATACGCAGTATTTT. This encodes CASSLPPGAGGPPDTQYF. This chain links TRBV28 with TRBJ2-3, with 9 bases fitting TRBD2. CDR3 length: 18 residues. V shed 3 bases, J shed 4 bases, and the junction held 14 bases outside the gene matches. The germline gives CDR1 MDHEN, CDR2 SYDVKM. Full variable domain (remainder filled in from reference TRBV28 and TRBJ2-3): DVKVTQSSRYLVKRTGEKVFLECVQDMDHENMFWYRQDPGLGLRLIYFSYDVKMKEKGDIPEGYSVSREKKERFSLILESASTNQTSMYLCASSLPPGAGGPPDTQYFGPGTRLTVL.

The chain couples TRBV27 to TRBJ2-1, with D perhaps TRBD1 (6 bases). V was pared by 4 bases and J by 6 bases, with 10 bases between. CDR1 and CDR2 from the germline V gene are MNHEY and SMNVEV (reference sequence). The CDR3 consists of 13 residues. The CDR3 is CASSYRRGNEQFF. The CDR3 DNA follows: TGTGCCAGCAGTTACCGCAGGGGCAATGAGCAGTTCTTC.